Each of the 17 T cell receptor beta chains below was sequenced from the same sample in a study of response to subunit inactivated influenza vaccine. Via MiXCR, TCRdb re-called the RT-PCR reads, giving one row per CDR3 protein. The data show around 580,000 distinct CDR3 sequences, about 11% seen once. The source was PBMCs from blood, collected on the day of vaccination. The receptors were gathered from a man aged 50-59 years who received an inactivated influenza vaccine.

The chain carries TRBV4-3 and TRBJ2-3, with D perhaps TRBD2 (5 bases). Trimming stripped 3 bases from V and 5 bases from J, with 9 bases between. Germline CDR1 reads LGHNA; CDR2 reads YSLEER. The CDR3 contains 13 residues. The CDR3 is CASSQRVGDTQYF. The CDR3, as DNA: TGCGCCAGCAGCCAGAGGGTTGGAGATACGCAGTATTTT.

The sample holds a few counts of this clonotype. The chain is built from TRBV5-1 and TRBJ2-3; 7 positions agree with TRBD2. The trim removed 0 bases at V and 1 base at J, leaving 8 bases unmatched. The CDR3 covers 17 residues. CDR1 SGHRS and CDR2 YFSETQ come from the germline V gene. CDR3 in DNA: TGCGCCAGCAGCTTGGGTCGGTGGGAGGGTCGCACAGATACGCAGTATTTT. Its protein product is CASSLGRWEGRTDTQYF.

The rearrangement uses TRBV7-9 and TRBJ2-1; D uncertain. V was shortened by 2 bases and J by 9 bases, with 8 bases between the two germline ends. The germline V gene encodes CDR1 SEHNR and CDR2 FQNEAQ (reference sequence). This CDR3 has 12 residues. CDR3 in DNA: TGTGCCAGCAGCTTAATGGGATTTGAGCAGTTCTTC. Translated, it gives CASSLMGFEQFF.

This clonotype turned up a few times. The chain uses TRBV4-2 and TRBJ2-2; D gene unclear. The CDR3 is 15 amino acids. V was clipped by 1 base and J by 2 bases, with 8 bases between them. Germline V gene data show CDR1 as LGHNA and CDR2 as YNFKEQ. The CDR3, as DNA: TGTGCCAGCAGCCAAGTGGTCCTAAACACCGGGGAGCTGTTTTTT. Amino acid sequence: CASSQVVLNTGELFF.

The table lists this clonotype with many counts. The chain is built from TRBV5-1 and TRBJ2-1, with 8 bases fitting TRBD1. Germline CDR1 is SGHRS and CDR2 is YFSETQ. CDR3 length: 16 amino acids. J was trimmed by 6 bases and V by 1 base; bases with no gene match: 9. In DNA form, the CDR3 reads TGCGCCAGCAGCTTGACGCGGACAGGGTATTCCAATGAGCAGTTCTTC. Protein sequence: CASSLTRTGYSNEQFF.

This clonotype was counted only a few times. This chain connects TRBV27 to TRBJ1-5; 7 bases match TRBD1. The CDR3 contains 17 residues. The germline V gene encodes CDR1 MNHEY and CDR2 SMNVEV (reference sequence). V was clipped by 2 bases and J by 3 bases; unmatched bases: 10. The CDR3 DNA reads TGTGCCAGCAGTTTAACAGGGGCCTTCCAGGCCAATCAGCCCCAGCATTTT. It is translated as CASSLTGAFQANQPQHF.

This clonotype was seen at least ten times. In DNA form, the CDR3 reads TGTGCCAGCAAACCCCCCGGGACAGGCTCCTACGAGCAGTACTTC. Protein product: CASKPPGTGSYEQYF. The chain employs TRBV28 and TRBJ2-7; TRBD1 matches 8 bases. The CDR3 runs 15 residues. Germline V lookup: CDR1 MDHEN, CDR2 SYDVKM. The V gene end was trimmed by 7 bases and the J gene end by 0 bases; junction bases not matched to a gene: 8.

The V and J genes are TRBV4-3 and TRBJ1-6; D unresolved. The CDR3 has 15 residues. Per germline, CDR1 LGHNA and CDR2 YSLEER. V gave up 3 bases and J gave up 6 bases, with 12 bases separating them. The CDR3 coding sequence is TGCGCCAGCAGCCAGAAGACATTCTCTAATTCACCCCTCCACTTT. Translated, it gives CASSQKTFSNSPLHF.

The sample holds many counts of this clonotype. The V and J genes are TRBV5-1 and TRBJ2-3, with 9 bases matching TRBD2. J was trimmed by 4 bases and V by 4 bases; bases with no gene match: 1. The CDR3 is 13 residues long. In germline, CDR1 is SGHRS, CDR2 YFSETQ. CDR3 in DNA: TGCGCCAGCAGCGGCGGGAGGGCAGATACGCAGTATTTT. Protein sequence: CASSGGRADTQYF.

The rearrangement links TRBV12-3 or TRBV12-4 to TRBJ1-4, with a possible D match to TRBD1 (6 bases). This CDR3 is built from 15 residues. V lost 6 bases and J 0 bases, leaving 11 bases between the germline ends. CDR3 sequence (DNA): TGTGCCAGCAGAACAGGGAGAGCAACTAATGAAAAACTGTTTTTT. Amino acids: CASRTGRATNEKLFF.

This chain uses TRBV9 with TRBJ2-3; 9 nucleotides line up with TRBD1. Unmatched junction bases numbered 13, after V lost 4 bases and J lost 4 bases. CDR3 size: 17 residues. Germline V CDR1 and CDR2: SGDLS, YYNGEE. Written as DNA, the CDR3 is TGTGCCAGCAGCCCTCTGCGGGACAGGGTTTATGCAGATACGCAGTATTTT. Its protein is CASSPLRDRVYADTQYF.

This clonotype has ten or more counts. This rearrangement joins TRBV25-1 to TRBJ1-5; 11 bases are shared with TRBD1. Germline CDR1 MGHDK, CDR2 SYGVNS. V was clipped by 3 bases and J by 4 bases; unmatched bases: 5. The CDR3 runs to 16 residues. CDR3 sequence (DNA): TGTGCCAGCAGTGAGACCGGGACAGGGGGTAATCAGCCCCAGCATTTT. Translation: CASSETGTGGNQPQHF.

This clonotype was seen a handful of times. The V gene is TRBV28, the J gene TRBJ2-1; D is tentatively TRBD1 or TRBD2 (5 bases each). The germline CDR1 and CDR2 sequences are MDHEN and SYDVKM. The V end lost 6 bases, the J end lost 5 bases, and 20 bases lay between the germline ends. CDR3 length: 16 residues. This CDR3 reads CASRQLPPGPDNEQFF. CDR3 DNA sequence: TGTGCCAGCAGACAGCTACCACCGGGACCCGACAATGAGCAGTTCTTC.

As to this clonotype: A much larger clone differs from this one at a single base, so this may be a read error. This chain uses TRBV14 with TRBJ2-2; unclear D gene. The CDR3 spans 13 residues. The germline V and J ends were trimmed by 2 bases and 4 bases, with 5 bases remaining between them. Germline V gene sequence: CDR1 SGHDN, CDR2 FVKESK. In nucleotides, the CDR3 is TGTGCCAGCAGCCAAACCCTCACCGGGGAGCTGTTTTTT. It is translated as CASSQTLTGELFF.

This chain links TRBV7-2 with TRBJ2-5; TRBD2 is a possible D gene (6 bases). Trimming removed 3 bases at V and 1 base at J, with 15 bases between. CDR3 length equals 16 residues. Per the germline V gene, CDR1 is SGHTA and CDR2 is FQGNSA. The CDR3 is CASSFGVGRGQETQYF. Written as DNA, the CDR3 is TGTGCCAGCAGCTTTGGAGTCGGGCGGGGCCAAGAGACCCAGTACTTC.

The chain uses TRBV5-1 and TRBJ2-5; TRBD2 agrees at 12 bases. With V trimmed by 0 bases and J by 5 bases, 5 bases remained unmatched. This CDR3 comprises 16 residues. Germline CDR1 and CDR2: SGHRS and YFSETQ. For the CDR3, the DNA is TGCGCCAGCAGCTTGGGACTAGCGGGGGCCAGGGAGACCCAGTACTTC. It translates to CASSLGLAGARETQYF.

The chain links TRBV30 to TRBJ2-7, with D tentatively TRBD1 (5 bases). Trimming took 3 bases from V and 5 from J, leaving 17 bases between them. Germline CDR1 is GTSNPN and CDR2 is SVGIG (reference sequence). The CDR3 spans 14 residues. CDR3 loop: CAWRGAAFKHEQYF. The CDR3 DNA follows: TGTGCCTGGAGAGGGGCCGCATTCAAGCACGAGCAGTACTTC.